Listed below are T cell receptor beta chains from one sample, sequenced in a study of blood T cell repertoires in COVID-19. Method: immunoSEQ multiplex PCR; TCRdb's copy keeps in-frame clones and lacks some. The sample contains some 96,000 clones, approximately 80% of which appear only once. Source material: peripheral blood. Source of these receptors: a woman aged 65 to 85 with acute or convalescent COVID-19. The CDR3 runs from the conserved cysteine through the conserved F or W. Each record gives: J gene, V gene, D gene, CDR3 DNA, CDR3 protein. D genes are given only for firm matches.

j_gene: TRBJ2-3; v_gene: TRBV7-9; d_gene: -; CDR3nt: TGTGCCAGCAGCTTAGTTTCCGTAGAGGATACGCAGTATTTT; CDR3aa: CASSLVSVEDTQYF
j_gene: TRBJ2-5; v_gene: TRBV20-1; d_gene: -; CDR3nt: TGCACCGGAGAGGAACAAGAGACCCAGTACTTC; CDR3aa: CTGEEQETQYF
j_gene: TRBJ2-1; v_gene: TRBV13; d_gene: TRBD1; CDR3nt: TGTGCCAGCAGCCGAGACAGGGTTTCGTTAAACAATGAGCAGTTCTTC; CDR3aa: CASSRDRVSLNNEQFF
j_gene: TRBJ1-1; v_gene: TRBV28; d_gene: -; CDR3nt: TGTGCCAGCAGTGTCCCCACGGACACCAACACTGAAGCTTTCTTT; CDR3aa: CASSVPTDTNTEAFF
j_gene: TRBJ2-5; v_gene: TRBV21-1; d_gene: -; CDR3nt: TGTGCCAGCAGCCTGTCACGGGGGGGAAAAGAGACCCAGTACTTC; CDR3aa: CASSLSRGGKETQYF
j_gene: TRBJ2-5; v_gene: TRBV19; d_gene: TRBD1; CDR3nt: TGTGCCAGTAGCCGGGACAGGGAAGAGACCCAGTACTTC; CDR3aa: CASSRDREETQYF
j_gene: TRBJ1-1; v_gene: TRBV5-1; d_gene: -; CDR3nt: TGCGCCAGCAGCCTCCCCCAAATGACAGAAGCTTTCTTT; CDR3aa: CASSLPQMTEAFF
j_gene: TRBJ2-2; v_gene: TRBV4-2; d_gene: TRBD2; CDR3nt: TGTGCCAGCAGCCTGACCTCCACTAGCGGGGGGGCGGAGCTGTTTTTT; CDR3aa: CASSLTSTSGGAELFF
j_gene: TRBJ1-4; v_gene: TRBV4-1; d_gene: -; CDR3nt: TGCGCCAGCAGCCAAAAAACCAGGATGCCAGGGACTACGACTAATGAAAAACTGTTTTTT; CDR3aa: CASSQKTRMPGTTTNEKLFF
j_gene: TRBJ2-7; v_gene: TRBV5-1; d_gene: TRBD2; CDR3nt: TGCGCCAGCAGCTGGGGACTAGCGGGGCCATCAACCTCCTACGAGCAGTACTTC; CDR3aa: CASSWGLAGPSTSYEQYF
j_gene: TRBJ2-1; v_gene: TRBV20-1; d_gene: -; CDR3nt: TGCAGTGCTAGTCTACCGGTTGAGCAGTTCTTC; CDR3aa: CSASLPVEQFF
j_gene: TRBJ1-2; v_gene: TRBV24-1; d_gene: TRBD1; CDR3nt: TGTGCCACCAGTGATTCGGAAGACAGGGGCTATGGCTACACCTTC; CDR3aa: CATSDSEDRGYGYTF
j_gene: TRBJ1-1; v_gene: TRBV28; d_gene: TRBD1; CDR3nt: TGTGCCAGCAGTTCCAGGGGGCTTGAAGCTTTCTTT; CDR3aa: CASSSRGLEAFF
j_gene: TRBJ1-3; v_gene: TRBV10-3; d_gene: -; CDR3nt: TGTGCCATCAGTCTGGGGGCGGATGGAAACACCATATATTTT; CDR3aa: CAISLGADGNTIYF
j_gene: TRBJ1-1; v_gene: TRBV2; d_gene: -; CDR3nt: TGTGCCAGCAGCGGCAGGGCGGCGACAAACACTGAAGCTTTCTTT; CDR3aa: CASSGRAATNTEAFF